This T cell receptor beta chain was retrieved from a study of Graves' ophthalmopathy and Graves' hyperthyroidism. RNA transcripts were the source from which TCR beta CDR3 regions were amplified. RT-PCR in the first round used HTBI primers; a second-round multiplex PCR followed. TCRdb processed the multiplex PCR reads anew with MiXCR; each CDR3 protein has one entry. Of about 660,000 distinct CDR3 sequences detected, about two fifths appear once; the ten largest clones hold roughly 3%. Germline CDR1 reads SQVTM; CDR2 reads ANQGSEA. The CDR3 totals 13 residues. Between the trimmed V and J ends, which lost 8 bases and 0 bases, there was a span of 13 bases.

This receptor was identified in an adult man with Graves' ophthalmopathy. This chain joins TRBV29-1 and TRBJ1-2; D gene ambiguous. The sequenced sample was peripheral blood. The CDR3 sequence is CSLGSYTNYGYTF. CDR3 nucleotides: TGCAGCTTAGGGAGTTACACTAACTATGGCTACACCTTC.